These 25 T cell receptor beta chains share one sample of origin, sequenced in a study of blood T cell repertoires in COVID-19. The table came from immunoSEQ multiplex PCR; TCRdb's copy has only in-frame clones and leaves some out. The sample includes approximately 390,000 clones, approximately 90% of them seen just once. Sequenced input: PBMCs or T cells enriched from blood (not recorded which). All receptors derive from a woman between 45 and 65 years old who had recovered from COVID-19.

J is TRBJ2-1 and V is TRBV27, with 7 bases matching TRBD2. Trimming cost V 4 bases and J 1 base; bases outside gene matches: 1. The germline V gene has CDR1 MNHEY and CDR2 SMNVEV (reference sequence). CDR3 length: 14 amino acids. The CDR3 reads CASSSGGSYNEQFF. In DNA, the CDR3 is TGTGCCAGCAGTTCGGGGGGTTCCTACAATGAGCAGTTCTTC.

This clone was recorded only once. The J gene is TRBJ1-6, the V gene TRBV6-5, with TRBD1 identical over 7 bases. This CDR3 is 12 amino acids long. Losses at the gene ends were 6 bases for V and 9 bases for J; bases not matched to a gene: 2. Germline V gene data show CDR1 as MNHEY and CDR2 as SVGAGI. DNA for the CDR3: TGTGCCAGCAGGACAGGGCGTTCACCCCTCCACTTT. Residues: CASRTGRSPLHF.

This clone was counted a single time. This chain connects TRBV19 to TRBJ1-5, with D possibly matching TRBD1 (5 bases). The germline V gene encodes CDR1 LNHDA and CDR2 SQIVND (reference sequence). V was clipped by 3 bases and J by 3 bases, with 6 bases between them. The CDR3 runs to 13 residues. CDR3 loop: CASSMTVNQPQHF. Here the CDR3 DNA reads TGTGCCAGTAGTATGACAGTCAATCAGCCCCAGCATTTT. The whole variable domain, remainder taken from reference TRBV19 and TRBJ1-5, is DGGITQSPKYLFRKEGQNVTLSCEQNLNHDAMYWYRQDPGQGLRLIYYSQIVNDFQKGDIAEGYSVSREKKESFPLTVTSAQKNPTAFYLCASSMTVNQPQHFGDGTRLSIL.

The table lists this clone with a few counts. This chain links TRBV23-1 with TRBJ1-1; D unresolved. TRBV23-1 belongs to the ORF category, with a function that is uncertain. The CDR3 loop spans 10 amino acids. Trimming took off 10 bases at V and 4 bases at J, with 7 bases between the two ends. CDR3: CATRGTEAFF. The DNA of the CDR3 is TGCGCCACCCGAGGCACTGAAGCTTTCTTT.

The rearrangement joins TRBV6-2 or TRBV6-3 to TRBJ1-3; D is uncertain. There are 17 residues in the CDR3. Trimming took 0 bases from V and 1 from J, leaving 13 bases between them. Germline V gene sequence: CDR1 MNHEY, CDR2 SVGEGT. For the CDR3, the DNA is TGTGCCAGCAGTTACTCCAAGGCGGCCGAATCTGGAAACACCATATATTTT. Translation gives CASSYSKAAESGNTIYF.

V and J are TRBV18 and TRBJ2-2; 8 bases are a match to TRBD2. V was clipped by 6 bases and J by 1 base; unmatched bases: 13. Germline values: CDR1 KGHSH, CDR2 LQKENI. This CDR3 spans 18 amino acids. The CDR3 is CASSLSGSGEMNTGELFF. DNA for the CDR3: TGTGCCAGCTCCCTCTCGGGTAGCGGGGAAATGAACACCGGGGAGCTGTTTTTT.

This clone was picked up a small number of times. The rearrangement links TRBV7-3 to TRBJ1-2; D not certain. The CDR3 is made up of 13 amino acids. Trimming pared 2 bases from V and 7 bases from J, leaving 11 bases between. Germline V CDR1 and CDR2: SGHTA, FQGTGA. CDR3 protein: CASSLSGFGGYTF. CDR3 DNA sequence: TGTGCCAGCAGCTTATCAGGCTTTGGTGGCTACACCTTC.

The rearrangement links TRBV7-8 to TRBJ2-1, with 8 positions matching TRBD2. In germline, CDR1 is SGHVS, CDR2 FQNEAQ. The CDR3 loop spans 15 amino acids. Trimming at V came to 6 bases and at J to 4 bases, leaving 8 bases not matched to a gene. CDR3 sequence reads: CASSYGTSGYNEQFF. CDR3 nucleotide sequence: TGTGCCAGCAGTTACGGGACTAGTGGATACAATGAGCAGTTCTTC. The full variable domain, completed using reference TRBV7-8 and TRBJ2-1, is GAGVSQSPRYKVAKRGQDVALRCDPISGHVSLFWYQQALGQGPEFLTYFQNEAQLDKSGLPSDRFFAERPEGSVSTLKIQRTQQEDSAVYLCASSYGTSGYNEQFFGPGTRLTVL.

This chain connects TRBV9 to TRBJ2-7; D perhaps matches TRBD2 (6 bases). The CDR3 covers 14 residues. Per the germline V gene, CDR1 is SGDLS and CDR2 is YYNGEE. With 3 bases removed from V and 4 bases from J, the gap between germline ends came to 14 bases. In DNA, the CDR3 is TGTGCCAGCAGCGGTGGAGGGGACGGTTACGAGCAGTACTTC. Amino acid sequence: CASSGGGDGYEQYF.

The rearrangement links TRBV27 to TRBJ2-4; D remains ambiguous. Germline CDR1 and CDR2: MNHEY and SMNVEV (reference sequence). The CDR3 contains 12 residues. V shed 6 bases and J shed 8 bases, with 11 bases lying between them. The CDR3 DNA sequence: TGTGCCAGCAGAGACTTGGTAGACATTCAGTACTTC. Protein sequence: CASRDLVDIQYF.

CDR3 protein: CASIGTATSTDTQYF. The CDR3 nucleotides read TGTGCCAGCATAGGGACAGCCACTAGCACAGATACGCAGTATTTT. The chain uses TRBV25-1 and TRBJ2-3; 7 bases agree with TRBD1. CDR3 length: 15 residues. Germline lookup yields CDR1 MGHDK and CDR2 SYGVNS. J gave up 0 bases and V 7 bases, and 7 bases lay outside the gene matches. The complete variable domain, with remaining parts taken from reference TRBV25-1 and TRBJ2-3, reads EADIYQTPRYLVIGTGKKITLECSQTMGHDKMYWYQQDPGMELHLIHYSYGVNSTEKGDLSSESTVSRIRTEHFPLTLESARPSHTSQYLCASIGTATSTDTQYFGPGTRLTVL.

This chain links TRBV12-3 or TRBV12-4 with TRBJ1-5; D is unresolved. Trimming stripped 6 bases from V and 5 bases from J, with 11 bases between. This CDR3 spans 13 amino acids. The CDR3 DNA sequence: TGTGCCAGCAGCGGGGTATGGGATCAGCCCCAGCATTTT. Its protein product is CASSGVWDQPQHF.

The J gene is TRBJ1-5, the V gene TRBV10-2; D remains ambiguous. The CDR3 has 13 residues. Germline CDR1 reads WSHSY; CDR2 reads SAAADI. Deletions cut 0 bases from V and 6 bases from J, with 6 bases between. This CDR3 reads CASSESALQPQHF. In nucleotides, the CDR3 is TGCGCCAGCAGTGAGTCGGCTCTTCAGCCCCAGCATTTT.

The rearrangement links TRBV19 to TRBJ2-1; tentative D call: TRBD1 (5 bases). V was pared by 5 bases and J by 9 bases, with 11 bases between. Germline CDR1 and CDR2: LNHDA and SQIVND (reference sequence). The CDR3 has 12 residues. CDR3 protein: CASSVQGLEQFF. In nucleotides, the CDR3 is TGTGCCAGTAGTGTCCAGGGCCTTGAGCAGTTCTTC.

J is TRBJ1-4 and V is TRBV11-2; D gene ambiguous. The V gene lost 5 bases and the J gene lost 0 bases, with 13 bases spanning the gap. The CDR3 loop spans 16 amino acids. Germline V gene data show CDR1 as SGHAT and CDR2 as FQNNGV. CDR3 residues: CASSAYSVATNEKLFF. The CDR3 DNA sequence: TGTGCCAGCAGCGCTTACAGTGTTGCAACTAATGAAAAACTGTTTTTT.

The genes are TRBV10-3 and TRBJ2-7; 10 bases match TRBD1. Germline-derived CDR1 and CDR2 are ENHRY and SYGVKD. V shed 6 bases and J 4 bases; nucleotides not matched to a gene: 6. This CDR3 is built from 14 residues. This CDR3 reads CAIRGLDRGYEQYF. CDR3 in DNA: TGTGCCATCAGAGGCCTGGACAGGGGGTACGAGCAGTACTTC.

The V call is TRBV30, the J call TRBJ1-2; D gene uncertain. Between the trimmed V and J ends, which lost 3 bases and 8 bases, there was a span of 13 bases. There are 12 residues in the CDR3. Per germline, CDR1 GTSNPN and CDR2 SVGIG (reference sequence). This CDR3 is CAWRTPLEGYTF. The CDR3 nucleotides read TGTGCCTGGAGGACCCCCCTGGAGGGCTACACCTTC.

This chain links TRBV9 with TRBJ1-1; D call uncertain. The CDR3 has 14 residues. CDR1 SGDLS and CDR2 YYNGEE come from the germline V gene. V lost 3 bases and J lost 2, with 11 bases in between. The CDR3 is CASSAKATNTEAFF. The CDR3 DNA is TGTGCCAGCAGCGCGAAGGCGACTAACACTGAAGCTTTCTTT.

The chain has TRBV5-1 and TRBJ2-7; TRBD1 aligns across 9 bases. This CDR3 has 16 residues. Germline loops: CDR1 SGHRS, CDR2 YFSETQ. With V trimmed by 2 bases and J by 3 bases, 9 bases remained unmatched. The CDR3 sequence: CASSLGQGKVHYEQYF. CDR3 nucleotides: TGCGCCAGCAGCTTAGGACAGGGGAAGGTCCACTACGAGCAGTACTTC.

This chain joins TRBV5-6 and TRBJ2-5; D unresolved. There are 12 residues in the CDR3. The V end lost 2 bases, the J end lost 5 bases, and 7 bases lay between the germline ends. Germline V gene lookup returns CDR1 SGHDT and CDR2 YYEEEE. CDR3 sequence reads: CASSFPFETQYF. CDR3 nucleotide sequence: TGTGCCAGCAGCTTCCCTTTTGAGACCCAGTACTTC.

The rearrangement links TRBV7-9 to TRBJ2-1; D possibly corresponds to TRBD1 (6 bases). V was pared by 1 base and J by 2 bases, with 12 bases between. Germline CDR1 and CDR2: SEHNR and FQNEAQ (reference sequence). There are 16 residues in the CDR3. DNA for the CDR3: TGTGCCAGCAGCTTAGTAGGCAGGGACACCTACAATGAGCAGTTCTTC. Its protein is CASSLVGRDTYNEQFF.

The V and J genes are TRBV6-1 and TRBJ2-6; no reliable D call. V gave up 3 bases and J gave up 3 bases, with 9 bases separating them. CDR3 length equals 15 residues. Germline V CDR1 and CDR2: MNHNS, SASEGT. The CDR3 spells CASSDRRLGANVLTF. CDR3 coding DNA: TGTGCCAGCAGTGACCGGAGACTTGGGGCCAACGTCCTGACTTTC.

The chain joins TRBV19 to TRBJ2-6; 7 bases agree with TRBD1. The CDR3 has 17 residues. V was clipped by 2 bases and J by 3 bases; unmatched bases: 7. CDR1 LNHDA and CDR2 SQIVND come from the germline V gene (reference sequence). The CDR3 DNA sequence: TGTGCCAGTAGTATAACCCTGGACAGGTTTGGGGCCAACGTCCTGACTTTC. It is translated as CASSITLDRFGANVLTF.

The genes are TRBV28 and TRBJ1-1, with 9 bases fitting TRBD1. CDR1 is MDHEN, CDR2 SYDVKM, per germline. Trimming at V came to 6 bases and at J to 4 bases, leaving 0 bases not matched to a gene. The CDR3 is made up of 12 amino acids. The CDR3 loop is CASRQGATEAFF. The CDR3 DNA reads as TGTGCCAGCAGACAGGGGGCCACTGAAGCTTTCTTT.

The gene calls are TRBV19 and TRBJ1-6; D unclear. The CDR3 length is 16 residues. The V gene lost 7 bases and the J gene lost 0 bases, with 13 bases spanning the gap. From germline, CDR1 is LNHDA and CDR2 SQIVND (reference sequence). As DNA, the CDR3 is TGTGCCAGTAAAGAGGACGGGAGCTCCTATAATTCACCCCTCCACTTT. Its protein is CASKEDGSSYNSPLHF.